The text below deals with one T cell receptor (beta chain). Its antigen remains unidentified. No base qualities exist here, and no much larger clone lies one base off it. This record belongs to a study of blood T cell repertoires in COVID-19 (dated by TCRdb to about 2020). Describing the broader study: Collaborator samples came from the United States, Italy and Spain and covered acute and convalescent phases of COVID-19. Where HLA class I and class II types were available, the types were taken from metadata supplied by the sample provider, not from assay-based typing. Sample metadata almost always included a de-identified subject ID, COVID-19 status, age in years and sex. The repertoires were released in a freely available public database intended as a resource for research on the immune response to SARS-CoV-2. The samples were drawn from two sources: the first 160 participants of the ongoing ImmuneRACE study, and 1,000 to 1,500 subjects contributed by 6 global collaborators. The material from the prospective study consisted of cDNA or gDNA derived from T cells, B-cell-depleted T cells, or PBMCs. The dataset comprised deeply sampled blood TCRbeta repertoires from subjects exposed to, actively infected with, or recovered from COVID-19.

Participants in the prospective study were enrolled through a virtual design, were aged 18 to 89 years, and lived in 24 United States geographic areas. Cohort assignment in the prospective study relied on participant-reported clinical history from a screening survey and a study questionnaire. For ImmuneRACE Cohort 3, a participant was defined as recovered based on two consecutive negative NP/OP PCR tests, clearance by a healthcare professional, or resolution of symptoms. In the prospective study, whole blood, serum and a nasopharyngeal or oropharyngeal swab were collected from each participant by mobile phlebotomists. Prospective study participants could optionally give additional blood draws and questionnaires over an approximately two-month period. Prospective study blood samples were shipped either frozen or at room temperature before DNA extraction. TCRbeta CDR3 regions were amplified from genomic DNA by means of the immunoSEQ Assay, a bias-controlled multiplex PCR. Per the authors' processing: Within the assay, amplification of reference gene primers was used to estimate how many nucleated cells each sample contained. To quantify the absolute abundance of each unique TCRbeta CDR3 rearrangement, sequence reads were collapsed and filtered. For each sample, productive Simpson clonality was calculated by taking the square root of Simpson's diversity index across productive rearrangements. TCRdb provides this immuneACCESS table in a form limited to in-frame rearrangements. Some clones are lacking; in checked studies, under half of them reflect an unresolved V gene, and why the rest are absent is not known. V, J and clone size are those of that table, while D and trimming were read from the DNA. Recorded for this sample are roughly 41,000 clones; about 86% of them occurred a single time. The ten largest make up 3% to 3.5% of the sample.

The investigation overall reported the following: The amount of clinical and demographic metadata varied by source and participant and was provided uncurated.

This sequence originates from a woman aged 50 to 65 who had recovered from COVID-19. The sequenced sample consisted of PBMCs or T cells enriched from blood (not recorded which).

The DNA sequence is given as TGTGCCAGCAGCTTTACAGGGGGCGCGAGCAATCAGCCCCAGCATTTT. It translates as CASSFTGGASNQPQHF. The V and J genes are TRBV5-4 and TRBJ1-5; TRBD1 lines up with 9 middle nucleotides. The germline V gene (reference sequence) specifies SGHNT as CDR1 and YYREEE as CDR2. There are 16 amino acids in the CDR3, from cysteine to phenylalanine inclusive. Only the CDR3 portion is preserved as DNA: 48 bases, with reading frame beginning at the first base. Trimming leaves V shorter by 2 bases and J shorter by 1 base, with the junction holding 4 bases beyond the gene matches. When the CDR3 is completed using the reference TRBV5-4 and TRBJ1-5 genes on either side, the full variable domain is ETGVTQSPTHLIKTRGQQVTLRCSSQSGHNTVSWYQQALGQGPQFIFQYYREEENGRGNFPPRFSGLQFPNYSSELNVNALELDDSALYLCASSFTGGASNQPQHFGDGTRLSIL.